The 32 T cell receptor beta chains below all came from one sample that was sequenced in a study of early T cells in non-severe SARS-CoV-2 infection. TCRdb reanalysed the 5' RACE reads using MiXCR and keeps one entry per CDR3 protein. Here the sample spans about 77,000 distinct CDR3 sequences, 7.5% to 10% being singletons. The sample consisted of whole blood. Receptor source: an adult who was a healthcare worker with PCR-confirmed SARS-CoV-2 infection or an uninfected control (not recorded which).

The chain combines TRBV3-1 with TRBJ1-5; no reliable D call. Germline values: CDR1 LGHDT, CDR2 YNNKEL (reference sequence). The CDR3 is 13 amino acids. Trimming cost V 1 base and J 4 bases, with 5 bases left between them. Here the CDR3 reads CASSQGLNQPQHF. The CDR3 DNA follows: TGTGCCAGCAGCCAAGGACTAAATCAGCCCCAGCATTTT.

The chain carries TRBV6-4 and TRBJ1-2; D is unresolved. Germline CDR1 MRHNA, CDR2 SNTAGT. The CDR3 runs 13 residues. Trimming removed 4 bases at V and 5 bases at J, with 11 bases between. The CDR3 loop reads CASSVSPSYGYTF. The CDR3 DNA sequence: TGTGCCAGCAGTGTCAGCCCCTCGTATGGCTACACCTTC.

This clonotype was found many times. The chain has TRBV20-1 and TRBJ2-7; D may be TRBD2 (6 bases). V lost 6 bases and J lost 3, with 15 bases in between. The CDR3 has 13 amino acids. Germline V gene lookup returns CDR1 DFQATT and CDR2 SNEGSKA (reference sequence). The CDR3 is CSAPGPDYYEQYF. The CDR3 DNA reads TGCAGTGCACCGGGCCCGGACTACTACGAGCAGTACTTC.

This clonotype has only a few counts. V gene TRBV20-1 combines with J gene TRBJ1-1; TRBD1 matches 7 bases. Trimming removed 4 bases from V and 5 bases from J; junction bases left unmatched: 7. Germline CDR1 DFQATT, CDR2 SNEGSKA (reference sequence). The CDR3 extends over 13 amino acids. The CDR3 DNA sequence: TGCAGTGCTACCACAGGGGTCGTAACTGAAGCTTTCTTT. Translating gives CSATTGVVTEAFF.

In its sample, this clonotype was seen many times. This rearrangement joins TRBV13 to TRBJ2-5; D might be TRBD2 (6 bases). The V and J ends lost 5 bases and 1 base respectively, with 11 bases between them. There are 14 residues in the CDR3. Per the germline V gene, CDR1 is PRHDT and CDR2 is FYEKMQ (reference sequence). CDR3 sequence (DNA): TGTGCCAGCAGCACCCGGGACTTCCAAGAGACCCAGTACTTC. Translated, it gives CASSTRDFQETQYF.

About this clonotype itself: A read error may explain this, as a much larger clone is one base away. The chain recombines TRBV7-7 with TRBJ2-2; 10 nucleotides line up with TRBD2. CDR1 and CDR2 from the germline V gene are SSHAT and FNYEAQ (reference sequence). The CDR3 has 15 residues. The CDR3 here is CTSSSGRANTGELFF. CDR3 coding DNA: TGTACCAGCAGCAGCGGGAGGGCGAACACCGGGGAGCTGTTTTTT.

This clonotype was detected only a few times. The chain combines TRBV6-2 or TRBV6-3 with TRBJ2-1; the D gene is possibly TRBD2 (6 bases). The CDR3 runs to 15 residues. The V gene's germline CDR1 is MNHEY and CDR2 SVGEGT. Between the trimmed V and J ends, which lost 1 base and 2 bases, there was a span of 9 bases. For the CDR3, the DNA is TGTGCCAGCAGTTACTTGGCGGGGACCTACAATGAGCAGTTCTTC. Protein sequence: CASSYLAGTYNEQFF.

This clonotype was found many times. This chain uses TRBV11-2 with TRBJ2-6; D might be TRBD2 (6 bases). The V and J ends lost 5 bases and 12 bases respectively, with 11 bases between them. Germline V gives CDR1 SGHAT, CDR2 FQNNGV. The CDR3 runs to 12 residues. CDR3 region: CASSLEGSVLTF. The CDR3 nucleotides are TGTGCCAGCAGCCTGGAGGGCAGCGTCCTGACTTTC.

This clonotype was counted only a few times. J is TRBJ2-3 and V is TRBV5-6; the match to TRBD2 covers 8 bases. The CDR3 is 11 residues long. The germline CDR1 and CDR2 sequences are SGHDT and YYEEEE. Trimming removed 2 bases from V and 13 bases from J; junction bases left unmatched: 3. The CDR3 sequence is CASSFSGVEYF. The CDR3 bases are TGTGCCAGCAGCTTTAGCGGGGTGGAGTATTTT. Variable domain in full (rest from reference TRBV5-6 and TRBJ2-3): DAGVTQSPTHLIKTRGQQVTLRCSPKSGHDTVSWYQQALGQGPQFIFQYYEEEERQRGNFPDRFSGHQFPNYSSELNVNALLLGDSALYLCASSFSGVEYFGPGTRLTVL.

This clonotype was observed a handful of times. The chain recombines TRBV5-1 with TRBJ2-1, with D possibly TRBD1 on 7 matching bases. The ends were cut back, 4 bases at V and 0 bases at J, with 23 bases in the middle. Germline CDR1 and CDR2: SGHRS and YFSETQ. The CDR3 sequence is 19 residues long. The CDR3 nucleotides read TGCGCCAGCAGCCCGCTCCGACAGGGAGGAAGGGACTCCTACAATGAGCAGTTCTTC. It is translated as CASSPLRQGGRDSYNEQFF. Complete variable domain (other parts from reference TRBV5-1 and TRBJ2-1): KAGVTQTPRYLIKTRGQQVTLSCSPISGHRSVSWYQQTPGQGLQFLFEYFSETQRNKGNFPGRFSGRQFSNSRSEMNVSTLELGDSALYLCASSPLRQGGRDSYNEQFFGPGTRLTVL.

This clonotype has at least ten counts. The chain uses TRBV18 and TRBJ2-3; D is possibly TRBD2 (6 bases). The CDR3 totals 13 residues. CDR1 is KGHSH and CDR2 is LQKENI in the germline V gene. V lost 4 bases to trimming and J lost 6 bases, with 11 bases between them. CDR3 nucleotide sequence: TGTGCCAGCTCACGAGGACTATCCGATACGCAGTATTTT. Its protein product is CASSRGLSDTQYF.

This clonotype was seen repeatedly, ten times or more. The rearrangement joins TRBV20-1 to TRBJ2-7; D gene unclear. Germline CDR1 and CDR2: DFQATT and SNEGSKA (reference sequence). This CDR3 has 11 residues. The V end lost 5 bases, the J end lost 1 base, and 6 bases lay between the germline ends. The chain's CDR3 is CSAGLSYEQYF. CDR3 in DNA: TGCAGTGCTGGTCTTTCCTACGAGCAGTACTTC.

Comments on this clonotype: A much larger clone is a single base away; this may be a read error. V and J are TRBV7-8 and TRBJ2-3; D tentatively fits TRBD1 or TRBD2 (5 bases each). CDR1 is SGHVS, CDR2 FQNEAQ, per germline. Trimming removed 5 bases at V and 2 bases at J, with 14 bases between. The CDR3 sequence is 15 residues long. In nucleotides, the CDR3 is TGTGCCAGCAGCCGGACGGGGCGGGTCACAGATACGCAGTATTTT. This encodes CASSRTGRVTDTQYF.

This clonotype has a handful of counts. The rearrangement uses TRBV2 and TRBJ1-1; a weak D match, TRBD1 (6 bases). The germline V gene encodes CDR1 SNHLY and CDR2 FYNNEI. The CDR3 consists of 15 residues. V lost 6 bases, J lost 5 bases, and 19 bases lay in between. The chain's CDR3 is CASRPTQGRGTEAFF. Written as DNA, the CDR3 is TGTGCCAGCAGACCAACCCAGGGAAGGGGGACTGAAGCTTTCTTT.

This clonotype has only a few counts. The V gene is TRBV6-5, the J gene TRBJ2-1; no definite D call. Per the germline V gene, CDR1 is MNHEY and CDR2 is SVGAGI. The CDR3 runs 17 residues. Trimming took off 0 bases at V and 0 bases at J, with 12 bases between the two ends. CDR3 nucleotides: TGTGCCAGCAGTTACTCGAACCCTGGAAGCTCCTACAATGAGCAGTTCTTC. Its protein is CASSYSNPGSSYNEQFF.

This clonotype showed up many times. The chain links TRBV5-1 to TRBJ2-3, with D perhaps matching TRBD1 (5 bases). Per the germline V gene, CDR1 is SGHRS and CDR2 is YFSETQ. V lost 2 bases and J 6 bases, leaving 13 bases between the germline ends. The CDR3 loop spans 14 amino acids. CDR3 DNA sequence: TGCGCCAGCAGCTTTATGGGGCACAGCGATACGCAGTATTTT. Its translation is CASSFMGHSDTQYF.

The chain has TRBV20-1 and TRBJ2-7, with D unclear. V was pared by 0 bases and J by 5 bases, with 11 bases between. This CDR3 region has 13 residues. The germline V gene has CDR1 DFQATT and CDR2 SNEGSKA (reference sequence). The CDR3 is CSARETISNEQYF. The CDR3 bases are TGCAGTGCTAGAGAGACGATCTCGAACGAGCAGTACTTC.

This clonotype was counted at least ten times. The chain couples TRBV7-9 to TRBJ1-4, with 7 bases fitting TRBD1. The CDR3 covers 14 residues. With 3 bases clipped from V and 4 bases from J, the junction kept 2 bases outside the gene matches. Germline CDR1 is SEHNR and CDR2 is FQNEAQ (reference sequence). DNA of the CDR3: TGTGCCAGCAGCTTCGGACAGGTTAATGAAAAACTGTTTTTT. This gives the protein CASSFGQVNEKLFF.

This clonotype has at least ten counts. The gene calls are TRBV5-1 and TRBJ2-3; 11 bases are shared with TRBD2. After removal of 6 bases from V and 2 bases from J, the junction contained 8 bases not matched to a gene. Germline CDR1 reads SGHRS; CDR2 reads YFSETQ. This CDR3 comprises 16 residues. The CDR3 sequence: CASNPTSGATTDTQYF. DNA for the CDR3: TGCGCCAGCAACCCGACTAGCGGGGCAACCACAGATACGCAGTATTTT.

The rearrangement joins TRBV20-1 to TRBJ2-2, with D possibly matching TRBD1 (6 bases). With 5 bases removed from V and 1 base from J, the gap between germline ends came to 11 bases. Germline assignment: CDR1 DFQATT and CDR2 SNEGSKA (reference sequence). The CDR3 runs 14 residues. CDR3 region: CSARTTGNTGELFF. The CDR3 coding sequence is TGCAGTGCTCGAACGACAGGGAACACCGGGGAGCTGTTTTTT.

The V gene is TRBV5-1, the J gene TRBJ2-5, with a possible D match to TRBD2 (6 bases). The germline V gene has CDR1 SGHRS and CDR2 YFSETQ. V was clipped by 4 bases and J by 5 bases, with 15 bases between them. The length of the CDR3 is 14 residues. In nucleotides, the CDR3 is TGCGCCAGCAGCCGGGACTCTTGGGGGGAGACCCAGTACTTC. This encodes CASSRDSWGETQYF.

This clonotype was seen at least ten times. The J gene is TRBJ1-1, the V gene TRBV12-3 or TRBV12-4; D remains unclear. V lost 2 bases and J lost 1, with 5 bases in between. CDR3 length: 13 amino acids. The CDR3 DNA follows: TGTGCCAGCAGTTTAAGGGAGAACACTGAAGCTTTCTTT. Amino acid sequence: CASSLRENTEAFF.

This clonotype was counted at least ten times. This chain links TRBV28 with TRBJ2-3; 11 positions match TRBD2. The germline V gene encodes CDR1 MDHEN and CDR2 SYDVKM. The CDR3 consists of 18 residues. V lost 8 bases to trimming and J lost 2 bases; unmatched junction nucleotides: 15. In DNA form, the CDR3 reads TGTGCCAGCGGGACAGGGAGGATAGCGGGAGGGCCCACAGATACGCAGTATTTT. It yields the protein CASGTGRIAGGPTDTQYF. Supplemented by reference TRBV28 and TRBJ2-3, the full variable domain reads DVKVTQSSRYLVKRTGEKVFLECVQDMDHENMFWYRQDPGLGLRLIYFSYDVKMKEKGDIPEGYSVSREKKERFSLILESASTNQTSMYLCASGTGRIAGGPTDTQYFGPGTRLTVL.

This clonotype has at least ten counts. This sequence joins TRBV12-3 or TRBV12-4 and TRBJ2-1; TRBD1 matches 7 bases. The CDR3 length is 12 residues. The trim removed 3 bases at V and 15 bases at J, leaving 8 bases unmatched. For the CDR3, the DNA is TGTGCCAGCAGTTTCCCCGAAGGGGGCCGGTTCTTC. It is translated as CASSFPEGGRFF.

This clonotype was seen many times. The rearrangement links TRBV7-8 to TRBJ2-5; D unresolved. V lost 5 bases and J lost 0, with 4 bases in between. The CDR3 is made up of 12 amino acids. CDR1 is SGHVS, CDR2 FQNEAQ, per germline. CDR3 sequence: CASSRYQETQYF. CDR3 sequence (DNA): TGTGCCAGCAGCCGCTACCAAGAGACCCAGTACTTC.

This clonotype occurred many times. The rearrangement uses TRBV20-1 and TRBJ2-7; weak D call: TRBD2 (5 bases). The V and J ends lost 0 bases and 3 bases respectively, with 15 bases between them. The germline V gene has CDR1 DFQATT and CDR2 SNEGSKA (reference sequence). The CDR3 spans 15 residues. CDR3 protein: CSARDPGSGDYEQYF. The CDR3 DNA is TGCAGTGCTAGAGATCCGGGATCAGGCGACTACGAGCAGTACTTC.

This clonotype occurred a few times. J is TRBJ2-3 and V is TRBV20-1; either TRBD1 or TRBD2 may supply D (6 bases each). V was trimmed by 6 bases and J by 0 bases, leaving 13 bases between them. CDR1 is DFQATT, CDR2 SNEGSKA, per germline (reference sequence). The CDR3 covers 14 residues. The CDR3 here is CSAPGAASTDTQYF. CDR3 in DNA: TGCAGTGCCCCGGGGGCAGCTAGCACAGATACGCAGTATTTT.

This clonotype has a count of ten or more. The CDR3 here is CASRKGQGLAFF. The CDR3 region has the DNA TGTGCCAGCAGGAAAGGACAGGGGTTAGCTTTCTTT. The V call is TRBV27, the J call TRBJ1-1, with TRBD1 matching over 9 bases. The V segment lost 6 bases and the J segment 10 bases; nucleotides outside the gene matches: 6. The CDR3 has 12 amino acids. The V gene's germline CDR1 is MNHEY and CDR2 SMNVEV (reference sequence).

Only a few counts were recorded for this clonotype. V gene TRBV5-1 combines with J gene TRBJ2-7; the D gene is possibly TRBD1 (5 bases). The CDR3 is made up of 13 amino acids. The germline gives CDR1 SGHRS, CDR2 YFSETQ. The V and J ends lost 6 bases and 4 bases respectively, with 14 bases between them. CDR3 loop: CASTPPDRYEQYF. DNA of the CDR3: TGCGCCAGCACCCCCCCCGACAGATACGAGCAGTACTTC.

This clonotype was seen a few times. The rearrangement links TRBV27 to TRBJ1-3; D might be TRBD1 (6 bases). This CDR3 is built from 16 residues. V shed 5 bases and J shed 0 bases, with 14 bases lying between them. CDR1 is MNHEY, CDR2 SMNVEV, per germline (reference sequence). The CDR3 bases are TGTGCCAGCAGTCCAGGACAGCTGATCTCTGGAAACACCATATATTTT. This sequence encodes CASSPGQLISGNTIYF.

V usage is TRBV25-1 and J usage is TRBJ1-1, with 10 bases fitting TRBD1. This CDR3 has 14 amino acids. V was pared by 4 bases and J by 5 bases, with 4 bases of the junction left unmatched. The V gene's germline CDR1 is MGHDK and CDR2 SYGVNS. As DNA, the CDR3 is TGTGCCAGCAGTGCCGGGACAGGGGAGACTGAAGCTTTCTTT. Translated, it gives CASSAGTGETEAFF.

This clonotype was picked up many times. The V call is TRBV7-3, the J call TRBJ1-2, with D tentatively TRBD1 (5 bases). The CDR3 length is 13 residues. Germline lookup yields CDR1 SGHTA and CDR2 FQGTGA. V gave up 5 bases and J gave up 5 bases, with 12 bases separating them. CDR3 protein: CASSPDKNYGYTF. CDR3 coding DNA: TGTGCCAGCAGCCCGGACAAAAATTATGGCTACACCTTC.